One and the same sample provided the 19 T cell receptor beta chains below, sequenced in a study of spatial heterogeneity in lung cancer. Noted time point: sample taken at primary tumor resection. Study-wide findings and caveats: Counts of expanded alpha and beta TCRs within tumors tracked the tumor nonsynonymous mutation count.

TCRdb passed the 5' RACE reads through MiXCR, listing each CDR3 protein once. The table has more than 2,000 distinct CDR3 sequences, approximately 11% seen once. No antigen has been identified for these receptors. Sequencing was performed on lung tumor tissue, taken at surgery. The receptors were sampled from a female donor with early-stage non-small cell lung cancer.

This clonotype was detected many times. CDR3 sequence (DNA): TGTGCCACCCGAACACGGGGTGGGACTGAAGCTTTCTTT. Its protein is CATRTRGGTEAFF. The gene calls are TRBV10-3 and TRBJ1-1; D ambiguous. Trimming shortened V by 10 bases and J by 5 bases, and 17 bases separated the two germline ends. Looked up from germline, CDR1 is ENHRY and CDR2 is SYGVKD. This CDR3 region has 13 residues.

The chain is built from TRBV7-2 and TRBJ2-7; a possible D gene is TRBD2 (6 bases). The CDR3 runs 16 residues. The V and J ends lost 2 bases and 3 bases respectively, with 17 bases between them. Germline CDR1 reads SGHTA; CDR2 reads FQGNSA. This chain's CDR3 is CASSLTPEGRYYEQYF. CDR3 sequence (DNA): TGTGCCAGCAGCTTAACCCCGGAGGGCCGTTACTACGAGCAGTACTTC.

By its share, this clonotype is medium-sized. The rearrangement joins TRBV19 to TRBJ1-5; D remains unclear. Per the germline V gene, CDR1 is LNHDA and CDR2 is SQIVND (reference sequence). The CDR3 is 14 amino acids. V lost 5 bases and J lost 6, with 14 bases in between. The CDR3 region has the DNA TGTGCCAGTAGTGAGGGAGCACTTGCTCAGCCCCAGCATTTT. Its translation: CASSEGALAQPQHF.

This clonotype is classed as medium-sized. CDR3 DNA: TGTGCCAGCTCACCACAGGGGACAGGGGACCTTACCGGGGAGCTGTTTTTT. It is translated as CASSPQGTGDLTGELFF. The rearrangement uses TRBV18 and TRBJ2-2; 10 nucleotides align to TRBD1. The CDR3 loop spans 17 amino acids. V trimming: 1 base; J trimming: 5 bases; junction bases outside the gene matches: 7. Germline CDR1 reads KGHSH; CDR2 reads LQKENI.

This clonotype is medium-sized by share. This rearrangement joins TRBV20-1 to TRBJ2-5, with TRBD1 matching 7 bases. This CDR3 region has 13 residues. Per the germline V gene, CDR1 is DFQATT and CDR2 is SNEGSKA (reference sequence). Trimming cost V 5 bases and J 2 bases; bases outside gene matches: 5. In nucleotides, the CDR3 is TGCAGTGCTCCCAGGGGGTCTCAAGAGACCCAGTACTTC. Translating it yields CSAPRGSQETQYF.

In its sample, this clonotype is medium-sized (0.01 to 0.1%). The chain employs TRBV7-2 and TRBJ2-7; the D gene is possibly TRBD2 (7 bases). The CDR3 totals 16 residues. CDR1 SGHTA and CDR2 FQGNSA come from the germline V gene. The V and J ends lost 5 bases and 0 bases respectively, with 17 bases between them. CDR3 in DNA: TGTGCCAGCAGCCGCTCGGGGGGCCGGAGCTCCTACGAGCAGTACTTC. Translation: CASSRSGGRSSYEQYF.

This clonotype rates as medium-sized. This sequence joins TRBV4-3 and TRBJ1-1; D is ambiguous. Trimming cost V 4 bases and J 1 base, with 10 bases left between them. CDR3 size: 14 residues. CDR1 is LGHNA, CDR2 YSLEER, per germline. CDR3 amino acids: CASSPETGNTEAFF. The CDR3 DNA reads TGCGCCAGCAGCCCCGAAACGGGGAACACTGAAGCTTTCTTT.

This clonotype is medium-sized. V and J are TRBV12-3 or TRBV12-4 and TRBJ2-5; TRBD1 matches 7 bases. Trimming took 5 bases from V and 7 from J; bases not matched to a gene: 10. CDR3 length: 14 amino acids. The chain's CDR3 is CASSPGQPVGTQYF. DNA of the CDR3: TGTGCCAGCAGTCCGGGACAGCCGGTAGGGACCCAGTACTTC.

In its sample, this clonotype is medium-sized. The rearrangement joins TRBV12-3 or TRBV12-4 to TRBJ2-1; 9 bases are a match to TRBD1. The CDR3 runs to 13 residues. J lost 9 bases, V lost 4 bases, and 4 bases had no gene match. For the CDR3, the DNA is TGTGCCAGCAGTTGGGGACAGGGTCGTGAGCAGTTCTTC. It encodes CASSWGQGREQFF.

This clonotype is medium-sized by share. The rearrangement uses TRBV28 and TRBJ2-2; TRBD1 aligns across 11 bases. Looked up from germline, CDR1 is MDHEN and CDR2 is SYDVKM. The junction had 6 bases not matched to a gene; V was cut back by 2 bases and J by 7 bases. The CDR3 extends over 16 amino acids. The CDR3 nucleotides are TGTGCCAGCAGTTTAATTTCGGGGACAGGGGGCGGGGAGCTGTTTTTT. Protein: CASSLISGTGGGELFF. The entire variable domain, with the rest obtained from reference TRBV28 and TRBJ2-2, is as follows: DVKVTQSSRYLVKRTGEKVFLECVQDMDHENMFWYRQDPGLGLRLIYFSYDVKMKEKGDIPEGYSVSREKKERFSLILESASTNQTSMYLCASSLISGTGGGELFFGEGSRLTVL.

In this sample, this clonotype is medium-sized. V is TRBV4-3 and J is TRBJ2-3, with 14 positions matching TRBD2. Per the germline V gene, CDR1 is LGHNA and CDR2 is YSLEER. The CDR3 has 17 amino acids. The V gene end was trimmed by 2 bases and the J gene end by 5 bases; junction bases not matched to a gene: 6. CDR3 sequence (DNA): TGCGCCAGCAGCCAAAGGACTAGCGGGGGGCGGGGAGATACGCAGTATTTT. Protein sequence: CASSQRTSGGRGDTQYF.

By its share, this clonotype is medium-sized. The genes are TRBV7-9 and TRBJ1-6; TRBD1 matches 9 bases. From germline, CDR1 is SEHNR and CDR2 FQNEAQ (reference sequence). J gave up 3 bases and V 5 bases, and 5 bases lay outside the gene matches. The CDR3 runs to 16 residues. The CDR3 region is CASSNGQGFYNSPLHF. CDR3 bases: TGTGCCAGCAGCAACGGACAGGGGTTCTATAATTCACCCCTCCACTTT.

This clonotype is labeled as medium-sized. The chain employs TRBV18 and TRBJ1-5; perhaps TRBD1 as D (5 bases). CDR3 length equals 14 residues. CDR1 KGHSH and CDR2 LQKENI come from the germline V gene. The V end lost 8 bases, the J end lost 0 bases, and 11 bases lay between the germline ends. This chain's CDR3 is CASGGGNSNQPQHF. CDR3 DNA sequence: TGTGCCAGCGGGGGGGGTAATAGCAATCAGCCCCAGCATTTT.

By sample fraction, this clonotype is medium-sized. CDR3 region: CSVGQGLGEKLFF. As DNA, the CDR3 is TGCAGTGTCGGACAGGGTTTGGGTGAAAAACTGTTTTTT. V is TRBV20-1 and J is TRBJ1-4, with TRBD1 matching over 8 bases. The CDR3 has 13 residues. The J segment lost 7 bases and the V segment lost 7 bases, leaving 8 bases of the junction unmatched. Germline V lookup: CDR1 DFQATT, CDR2 SNEGSKA (reference sequence).

In its sample, this clonotype ranks as large (0.1 to 1%). This sequence joins TRBV6-1 and TRBJ1-6; the D is unclear. V lost 6 bases, J lost 10 bases, and 13 bases lay in between. Germline lookup yields CDR1 MNHNS and CDR2 SASEGT. The CDR3 loop spans 13 amino acids. As DNA, the CDR3 is TGTGCCAGCAGGTCAGCCGAAAAGTCACCCCTCCACTTT. Its protein product is CASRSAEKSPLHF.

At least ten counts were recorded for this clonotype. V is TRBV20-1 and J is TRBJ2-7, with D tentatively TRBD1 (6 bases). V gave up 6 bases and J gave up 1 base, with 19 bases separating them. The CDR3 has 15 amino acids. Germline lookup yields CDR1 DFQATT and CDR2 SNEGSKA (reference sequence). Here the CDR3 reads CSAPEHRDNSYEQYF. In nucleotides, the CDR3 is TGCAGTGCACCCGAGCACCGGGACAATTCCTACGAGCAGTACTTC.

By frequency in the sample, this clonotype is medium-sized (0.01 to 0.1%). The chain uses TRBV29-1 and TRBJ1-2, with D possibly matching TRBD1 (5 bases). The CDR3 runs to 14 residues. CDR1 SQVTM and CDR2 ANQGSEA come from the germline V gene. V lost 1 base and J 8 bases, leaving 17 bases between the germline ends. CDR3 bases: TGCAGCGTTGAAGCGAAGAGAGGAGGGACCGGCTACACCTTC. It specifies CSVEAKRGGTGYTF.

This clonotype rates as medium-sized (0.01 to 0.1%). The chain has TRBV10-3 and TRBJ1-1, with a tentative D call TRBD1 (5 bases). V shed 0 bases and J shed 6 bases, with 14 bases lying between them. Per germline, CDR1 ENHRY and CDR2 SYGVKD. The CDR3 has 15 amino acids. The CDR3 is CAISESVGDGAEAFF. For the CDR3, the DNA is TGTGCCATCAGTGAGTCGGTCGGGGACGGGGCTGAAGCTTTCTTT.

This clonotype was observed a handful of times. V usage is TRBV7-9 and J usage is TRBJ1-1; a possible D gene is TRBD1 (6 bases). The ends were cut back, 5 bases at V and 5 bases at J, with 12 bases in the middle. The CDR3 length is 13 residues. Germline lookup yields CDR1 SEHNR and CDR2 FQNEAQ (reference sequence). The CDR3 region is CASSEGGRTEAFF. The CDR3 DNA reads as TGTGCCAGCAGCGAAGGGGGAAGGACTGAAGCTTTCTTT.